These 30 T cell receptor beta chains originate from one sample sequenced in a study of cytomegalovirus exposure and HLA in healthy donors. The PCR made use of 60 Vbeta and 13 Jbeta primers. Data came from immunoSEQ multiplex PCR; TCRdb stores just in-frame clones and leaves some out. This table has about 120,000 clones, over 75% appearing once. Sample: PBMCs. These receptors were taken from a young woman in good health and CMV-seronegative.

The chain is built from TRBV6-1 and TRBJ1-2; 10 bases are shared with TRBD1. Looked up from germline, CDR1 is MNHNS and CDR2 is SASEGT. The CDR3 loop spans 15 amino acids. With V trimmed by 6 bases and J by 2 bases, 6 bases remained unmatched. Here the CDR3 reads CASRGQGPSNYGYTF. The CDR3, as DNA: TGTGCCAGCAGGGGACAGGGGCCGTCGAACTATGGCTACACCTTC.

This chain joins TRBV7-6 and TRBJ2-2; D is possibly TRBD1 (5 bases). In germline, CDR1 is SGHVS, CDR2 FNYEAQ. CDR3 size: 17 residues. V lost 1 base, J lost 0 bases, and 12 bases lay in between. In DNA form, the CDR3 reads TGTGCCAGCAGCTTAGAGACAGCATTCGCGAACACCGGGGAGCTGTTTTTT. Translating it yields CASSLETAFANTGELFF.

This chain joins TRBV7-8 and TRBJ1-3; the D is unclear. Germline-derived CDR1 and CDR2 are SGHVS and FQNEAQ. The CDR3 has 17 residues. Trimming cost V 7 bases and J 0 bases, with 19 bases left between them. CDR3 loop: CASKLYAFPLSGNTIYF. The DNA for the CDR3 is TGTGCCAGCAAACTTTACGCCTTCCCTCTCTCTGGAAACACCATATATTTT.

The chain couples TRBV12-5 to TRBJ2-7, with 15 bases that match TRBD2. Germline loops: CDR1 LGHNT, CDR2 FRNRAP. This CDR3 is 16 amino acids long. V was clipped by 1 base and J by 6 bases; unmatched bases: 4. The CDR3 DNA follows: TGTGCTAGTGGTTTGGGACCGGGACTAGCGGGAGGCGAGCAGTACTTC. This sequence encodes CASGLGPGLAGGEQYF.

This chain connects TRBV20-1 to TRBJ2-5; unclear D gene. Trimming pared 5 bases from V and 5 bases from J, leaving 9 bases between. The CDR3 is 11 amino acids. In germline, CDR1 is DFQATT, CDR2 SNEGSKA (reference sequence). In nucleotides, the CDR3 is TGCAGTGCTCCCAGGATTGAGACCCAGTACTTC. This gives the protein CSAPRIETQYF.

CDR3 nucleotide sequence: TGTGCCAGCGGCGACAGGGGGACACTTTCTTGGGGCTACACCTTC. Translated: CASGDRGTLSWGYTF. The rearrangement links TRBV11-2 to TRBJ1-2, with 9 bases lining up with TRBD1. Germline V gene lookup returns CDR1 SGHAT and CDR2 FQNNGV. There are 15 residues in the CDR3. With 8 bases clipped from V and 8 bases from J, the junction kept 15 bases outside the gene matches.

The rearrangement uses TRBV7-2 and TRBJ2-3; 11 nucleotides match TRBD2. V was pared by 4 bases and J by 1 base, with 7 bases of the junction left unmatched. The CDR3 totals 17 residues. CDR1 and CDR2 from the germline V gene are SGHTA and FQGNSA. This CDR3 reads CASSSFSGRARTDTQYF. The CDR3 DNA reads as TGTGCCAGCAGCTCCTTTAGCGGGAGGGCCCGCACAGATACGCAGTATTTT.

The chain recombines TRBV2 with TRBJ1-2; perhaps TRBD1 as D (6 bases). The CDR3 consists of 16 residues. V lost 5 bases and J lost 4, with 20 bases in between. The germline gives CDR1 SNHLY, CDR2 FYNNEI. CDR3 nucleotide sequence: TGTGCCAGCAGTTTGCTTAACAGGGTTGTATTCTATGGCTACACCTTC. This translates into CASSLLNRVVFYGYTF.

The chain couples TRBV4-1 to TRBJ2-1; D perhaps matches TRBD2 (5 bases). V was clipped by 1 base and J by 10 bases, with 14 bases between them. CDR1 and CDR2 (germline): MGHRA, YSYEKL. This CDR3 contains 14 residues. This CDR3 reads CASSQVRDNKEQFF. The CDR3 DNA reads TGCGCCAGCAGCCAAGTCCGGGATAATAAGGAGCAGTTCTTC.

The J gene is TRBJ1-2, the V gene TRBV5-4; D is uncertain. The CDR3 is made up of 15 amino acids. The ends were cut back, 0 bases at V and 7 bases at J, with 16 bases in the middle. Germline CDR1 reads SGHNT; CDR2 reads YYREEE (reference sequence). The CDR3 loop reads CASSLEPGSIGGYTF. The CDR3 nucleotides are TGTGCCAGCAGCTTGGAGCCAGGCTCGATCGGTGGCTACACCTTC.

The rearrangement joins TRBV6-5 to TRBJ1-4; 9 positions agree with TRBD1. The CDR3 contains 15 residues. V dropped 6 bases and J dropped 6; count of bases not matched to a gene: 8. Germline V gives CDR1 MNHEY, CDR2 SVGAGI. The CDR3 sequence: CASRTPGQGDEKLFF. The CDR3 DNA reads as TGTGCCAGCAGGACCCCGGGACAGGGAGATGAAAAACTGTTTTTT.

This clone appeared once. The gene calls are TRBV12-5 and TRBJ2-5; 7 bases are a match to TRBD2. The better agreement between TRBJ2-7 and the DNA end casts doubt on the J call. This CDR3 is 15 amino acids long. Per germline, CDR1 LGHNT and CDR2 FRNRAP. CDR3 sequence reads: CASGRLSGASYEQYF. The CDR3 region has the DNA TGTGCTAGTGGTCGTCTCAGCGGGGCTTCCTACGAGCAGTACTTC.

This chain joins TRBV11-2 and TRBJ2-1; TRBD1 matches 9 bases. The ends lost 6 bases at V and 4 bases at J; junction bases unmatched: 7. Looked up from germline, CDR1 is SGHAT and CDR2 is FQNNGV. The CDR3 has 15 amino acids. This CDR3 is CASSLGQGIYNEQFF. In nucleotides, the CDR3 is TGTGCCAGCAGTTTGGGACAGGGAATATACAATGAGCAGTTCTTC. The complete variable domain, with remaining parts taken from reference TRBV11-2 and TRBJ2-1, reads EAGVAQSPRYKIIEKRQSVAFWCNPISGHATLYWYQQILGQGPKLLIQFQNNGVVDDSQLPKDRFSAERLKGVDSTLKIQPAKLEDSAVYLCASSLGQGIYNEQFFGPGTRLTVL.

The gene calls are TRBV10-3 and TRBJ1-2; 7 bases fit TRBD1. This CDR3 comprises 16 residues. J lost 6 bases, V lost 5 bases, and 15 bases had no gene match. CDR1 and CDR2 (germline): ENHRY, SYGVKD. The CDR3 DNA sequence: TGTGCCATCAGTAAAACAGGGGATCCGACTGTAGATGGCTACACCTTC. As protein: CAISKTGDPTVDGYTF.

This chain connects TRBV6-5 to TRBJ1-2, with D possibly being TRBD1 (5 bases). This CDR3 spans 12 amino acids. Germline CDR1 and CDR2: MNHEY and SVGAGI. Trimming took off 5 bases at V and 8 bases at J, with 12 bases between the two ends. CDR3 sequence (DNA): TGTGCCAGCAGTACCCAGGGTAGAGGCTACACCTTC. Translated, it gives CASSTQGRGYTF.

In this sample, this clone turned up a few times. The V gene is TRBV4-1, the J gene TRBJ1-1; no definite D call. V lost 0 bases and J 4 bases, leaving 18 bases between the germline ends. In germline, CDR1 is MGHRA, CDR2 YSYEKL. This CDR3 has 17 amino acids. CDR3 protein: CASSQEYGVVVVTEAFF. The CDR3 nucleotides read TGCGCCAGCAGCCAAGAGTACGGTGTCGTGGTGGTCACTGAAGCTTTCTTT.

This rearrangement joins TRBV5-1 to TRBJ1-2; 7 nucleotides agree with TRBD1. Germline loops: CDR1 SGHRS, CDR2 YFSETQ. The CDR3 contains 14 residues. The V and J ends lost 4 bases and 0 bases, in that order; junction bases with no gene match: 3. The CDR3 DNA reads as TGCGCCAGCAGCGCGGGACAGACTAACTATGGCTACACCTTC. Its protein product is CASSAGQTNYGYTF.

The V and J genes are TRBV4-1 and TRBJ1-4, with 9 bases that match TRBD1. V was pared by 4 bases and J by 0 bases, with 3 bases of the junction left unmatched. Per the germline V gene, CDR1 is MGHRA and CDR2 is YSYEKL. CDR3 size: 16 residues. CDR3 residues: CASSRGTGPTNEKLFF. CDR3 nucleotides: TGCGCCAGCAGCCGGGGGACAGGGCCAACTAATGAAAAACTGTTTTTT.

V usage is TRBV7-9 and J usage is TRBJ2-1; D possibly corresponds to TRBD1 (6 bases). V lost 5 bases to trimming and J lost 6 bases, with 11 bases between them. The CDR3 contains 13 residues. CDR1 SEHNR and CDR2 FQNEAQ come from the germline V gene (reference sequence). The CDR3 nucleotides are TGTGCCAGCAGCCTACTACAGGGCAATGAGCAGTTCTTC. This translates into CASSLLQGNEQFF.

This chain connects TRBV2 to TRBJ1-2; D is uncertain. The CDR3 length is 13 residues. Germline assignment: CDR1 SNHLY and CDR2 FYNNEI. V was pared by 2 bases and J by 4 bases, with 8 bases between. CDR3 in amino acids: CASSENRGYGYTF. The DNA for the CDR3 is TGTGCCAGCAGTGAAAACCGGGGCTATGGCTACACCTTC.

The V and J genes are TRBV27 and TRBJ2-2; 8 nucleotides match TRBD2. CDR1 is MNHEY, CDR2 SMNVEV, per germline (reference sequence). With V trimmed by 2 bases and J by 4 bases, 3 bases remained unmatched. The CDR3 totals 15 residues. CDR3 protein: CASSLGTSVTGELFF. The CDR3 coding sequence is TGTGCCAGCAGTTTAGGGACTAGTGTCACCGGGGAGCTGTTTTTT.

The chain carries TRBV5-6 and TRBJ1-2; 9 positions match TRBD1. V dropped 0 bases and J dropped 9; count of bases not matched to a gene: 3. Germline-derived CDR1 and CDR2 are SGHDT and YYEEEE. The CDR3 sequence is 13 residues long. In DNA, the CDR3 is TGTGCCAGCAGCTTGGGACAGGGGGGAAGCTACACCTTC. It encodes CASSLGQGGSYTF. Using reference TRBV5-6 and TRBJ1-2 for the parts outside the CDR3, the full variable domain is DAGVTQSPTHLIKTRGQQVTLRCSPKSGHDTVSWYQQALGQGPQFIFQYYEEEERQRGNFPDRFSGHQFPNYSSELNVNALLLGDSALYLCASSLGQGGSYTFGSGTRLTVV.

The J gene is TRBJ1-2, the V gene TRBV7-2, with TRBD1 matching 8 bases. The CDR3 has 14 residues. Germline values: CDR1 SGHTA, CDR2 FQGNSA. V shed 3 bases and J 7 bases; nucleotides not matched to a gene: 7. The CDR3 DNA follows: TGTGCCAGCAGCTTTCCAGGACAGGGTCCTGGCTACACCTTC. Encoded protein: CASSFPGQGPGYTF. The variable domain in full, with the rest retrieved from reference TRBV7-2 and TRBJ1-2, is GAGVSQSPSNKVTEKGKDVELRCDPISGHTALYWYRQSLGQGLEFLIYFQGNSAPDKSGLPSDRFSAERTGGSVSTLTIQRTQQEDSAVYLCASSFPGQGPGYTFGSGTRLTVV.

The chain links TRBV2 to TRBJ1-5; no firm D call. Trimming took 6 bases from V and 7 from J, leaving 13 bases between them. Germline-derived CDR1 and CDR2 are SNHLY and FYNNEI. This CDR3 has 13 residues. CDR3 in amino acids: CASRPQENQPQHF. In DNA, the CDR3 is TGTGCCAGCAGGCCCCAGGAAAACCAGCCCCAGCATTTT. The whole variable domain, remainder taken from reference TRBV2 and TRBJ1-5, is EPEVTQTPSHQVTQMGQEVILRCVPISNHLYFYWYRQILGQKVEFLVSFYNNEISEKSEIFDDQFSVERPDGSNFTLKIRSTKLEDSAMYFCASRPQENQPQHFGDGTRLSIL.

Points on this clone: At one end the junction does not follow the germline gene, possibly because of a read error. DNA of the CDR3: TGTGCCAGCAGTTTAGACTGGACTGAAGCTTTCTTT. Its translation is CASSLDWTEAFF. The V gene is TRBV7-9, the J gene TRBJ1-1, with D hard to call. Per germline, CDR1 SEHNR and CDR2 FQNEAQ (reference sequence). This CDR3 has 12 residues. Drawing the rest from reference TRBV7-9 and TRBJ1-1, the complete variable domain is DTGVSQNPRHKITKRGQNVTFRCDPISEHNRLYWYRQTLGQGPEFLTYFQNEAQLEKSRLLSDRFSAERPKGSFSTLEIQRTEQGDSAMYLCASSLDWTEAFFGQGTRLTVV.

The chain links TRBV6-1 to TRBJ1-1; D is uncertain. The CDR3 totals 14 residues. Looked up from germline, CDR1 is MNHNS and CDR2 is SASEGT. V lost 6 bases and J lost 9, with 20 bases in between. This CDR3 is CASRADRWAQQAFF. The CDR3 region has the DNA TGTGCCAGCAGAGCCGACCGATGGGCCCAGCAAGCTTTCTTT.

The chain links TRBV6-5 to TRBJ1-4, with 9 bases aligning to TRBD1. The germline CDR1 and CDR2 sequences are MNHEY and SVGAGI. V trimming: 2 bases; J trimming: 5 bases; junction bases outside the gene matches: 3. The CDR3 has 15 residues. The chain's CDR3 is CASSYGTGRNEKLFF. CDR3 DNA sequence: TGTGCCAGCAGTTACGGGACAGGGAGGAATGAAAAACTGTTTTTT.

This chain connects TRBV12-5 to TRBJ1-5; 11 bases match TRBD1. After removal of 1 base from V and 6 bases from J, the junction contained 5 bases not matched to a gene. The CDR3 has 16 amino acids. CDR1 is LGHNT and CDR2 is FRNRAP in the germline V gene. The CDR3 region is CASGLGGQGAGQPQHF. The CDR3 DNA sequence: TGTGCTAGTGGTTTGGGCGGACAGGGGGCGGGTCAGCCCCAGCATTTT.

The chain employs TRBV2 and TRBJ2-7; D gene ambiguous. This CDR3 is 12 amino acids long. Trimming pared 5 bases from V and 0 bases from J, leaving 5 bases between. Germline V gene data show CDR1 as SNHLY and CDR2 as FYNNEI. CDR3 protein: CASSQNSYEQYF. For the CDR3, the DNA is TGTGCCAGCAGTCAAAACTCCTACGAGCAGTACTTC.

A single count supports this clone. The rearrangement links TRBV29-1 to TRBJ2-3; D is unresolved. CDR3 length: 12 amino acids. Germline V gene sequence: CDR1 SQVTM, CDR2 ANQGSEA. With 4 bases removed from V and 2 bases from J, the gap between germline ends came to 7 bases. The CDR3 loop is CSVALYTDTQYF. CDR3 nucleotide sequence: TGCAGCGTTGCCCTATACACAGATACGCAGTATTTT.